This passage covers 24 T cell receptor beta chains from one sample sequenced in a study of shared clonotypes between healthy human individuals (dated by TCRdb to between 2020 and 2021). The protocol used for the library was the immunoSEQ multiplex PCR assay. In its TCRdb copy, this immuneACCESS table keeps in-frame sequences only and misses some clones. Where compared with another copy, unresolved V genes explain less than half of these, and the others have no known cause. The sample table contains under 750,000 clones; only one count was recorded for roughly two thirds of them. The ten largest make up more than 1.5% of the sample. The sequenced material came from memory CD4+ T cells sorted from blood. The cell subset or site label of this sample denotes: CD45RA-negative fraction. The receptors derive from a woman aged 25 to 45 in good health.

This chain joins TRBV25-1 and TRBJ2-7; possibly TRBD1 for D (6 bases). Trimming shortened V by 3 bases and J by 1 base, and 10 bases separated the two germline ends. Looked up from germline, CDR1 is MGHDK and CDR2 is SYGVNS. There are 14 residues in the CDR3. CDR3 nucleotides: TGTGCCAGCAGTGATCAGGGGTTATCCTACGAGCAGTACTTC. Protein sequence: CASSDQGLSYEQYF.

The chain links TRBV27 to TRBJ2-7, with 7 bases that match TRBD1. Germline lookup yields CDR1 MNHEY and CDR2 SMNVEV (reference sequence). This CDR3 region has 16 residues. V gave up 2 bases and J gave up 0 bases; unmatched junction bases: 7. CDR3 loop: CASSLRGRGTSYEQYF. The DNA for the CDR3 is TGTGCCAGCAGTTTACGTGGCAGGGGGACCTCCTACGAGCAGTACTTC.

J is TRBJ2-7 and V is TRBV28; perhaps TRBD2 as D (6 bases). CDR1 and CDR2 (germline): MDHEN, SYDVKM. V was clipped by 11 bases and J by 1 base, with 18 bases between them. This CDR3 is built from 14 residues. The CDR3 protein is CAPLIGSKSYEQYF. Written as DNA, the CDR3 is TGTGCCCCGTTGATCGGGAGTAAATCCTACGAGCAGTACTTC.

V gene TRBV11-2 combines with J gene TRBJ2-7; the D gene is possibly TRBD2 (5 bases). The germline V and J ends were trimmed by 2 bases and 3 bases, with 14 bases remaining between them. Germline lookup yields CDR1 SGHAT and CDR2 FQNNGV. The CDR3 sequence is 15 residues long. Here the CDR3 reads CASSLMSGTRYEQYF. CDR3 sequence (DNA): TGTGCCAGCAGCTTAATGAGCGGTACCCGCTACGAGCAGTACTTC.

The V and J genes are TRBV4-2 and TRBJ2-2; D is possibly TRBD2 (5 bases). Germline V lookup: CDR1 LGHNA, CDR2 YNFKEQ. V lost 3 bases to trimming and J lost 7 bases, with 12 bases between them. This CDR3 region has 14 residues. CDR3 sequence reads: CASSQDGGSGELFF. The CDR3 region has the DNA TGTGCCAGCAGCCAGGACGGTGGGAGCGGGGAGCTGTTTTTT.

The V call is TRBV4-2, the J call TRBJ2-3; TRBD2 agrees at 9 bases. Germline lookup yields CDR1 LGHNA and CDR2 YNFKEQ. V was clipped by 3 bases and J by 1 base; unmatched bases: 2. CDR3 length equals 15 residues. The CDR3 DNA follows: TGTGCCAGCAGCCAGACTAGCGGAGGCACAGATACGCAGTATTTT. This codes for CASSQTSGGTDTQYF.

CDR3 in DNA: TGTGCCAGCAGCACAGGGTCCACCGGGGAGCTGTTTTTT. Its protein product is CASSTGSTGELFF. V and J are TRBV11-3 and TRBJ2-2, with a weak D call TRBD1 (6 bases). CDR3 size: 13 residues. Trimming removed 5 bases from V and 4 bases from J, with 8 bases in between. Germline-derived CDR1 and CDR2 are SGHNT and YENEEA.

For this clone: A junction end diverges from the germline sequence, so it may reflect a read error. This chain joins TRBV30 and TRBJ2-1, with D maybe TRBD2 (6 bases). Germline loops: CDR1 GTSNPN, CDR2 SVGIG (reference sequence). CDR3 size: 14 residues. The chain's CDR3 is CACPRRDSFNEQFF. Written as DNA, the CDR3 is TGTGCCTGCCCCAGACGGGACTCCTTCAATGAGCAGTTCTTC. Combining the CDR3 with reference TRBV30 and TRBJ2-1 gives the whole variable domain SQTIHQWPATLVQPVGSPLSLECTVEGTSNPNLYWYRQAAGRGLQLLFYSVGIGQISSEVPQNLSASRPQDRQFILSSKKLLLSDSGFYLCACPRRDSFNEQFFGPGTRLTVL.

With respect to this clone: A much more abundant neighbour one base away suggests this may be a read error. The identical CDR3 is also encoded by other nucleotide sequences in the sample. V and J are TRBV5-1 and TRBJ2-1, with 9 positions matching TRBD2. After removal of 2 bases from V and 4 bases from J, the junction contained 4 bases not matched to a gene. The CDR3 is 15 amino acids. The germline V gene encodes CDR1 SGHRS and CDR2 YFSETQ. The CDR3, as DNA: TGCGCCAGCAGCTTTTCTAGCGGGGCGTACAATGAGCAGTTCTTC. It specifies CASSFSSGAYNEQFF.

The genes are TRBV28 and TRBJ1-2; 8 bases match TRBD1. The CDR3 runs 16 residues. The trim removed 6 bases at V and 1 base at J, leaving 10 bases unmatched. Germline V gene data show CDR1 as MDHEN and CDR2 as SYDVKM. Here the CDR3 reads CASRGDRGSLNYGYTF. The CDR3 coding sequence is TGTGCCAGCAGGGGTGACAGGGGCTCCCTTAACTATGGCTACACCTTC.

The V gene is TRBV2, the J gene TRBJ1-5; unclear D gene. Deletions cut 5 bases from V and 4 bases from J, with 15 bases between. The CDR3 has 15 residues. Germline CDR1 reads SNHLY; CDR2 reads FYNNEI. CDR3 residues: CASSREGTVNQPQHF. The CDR3 nucleotides are TGTGCCAGCAGTAGGGAAGGCACGGTGAATCAGCCCCAGCATTTT. The full variable domain, its missing parts supplied by reference TRBV2 and TRBJ1-5, is EPEVTQTPSHQVTQMGQEVILRCVPISNHLYFYWYRQILGQKVEFLVSFYNNEISEKSEIFDDQFSVERPDGSNFTLKIRSTKLEDSAMYFCASSREGTVNQPQHFGDGTRLSIL.

Details on this clone: In the same sample, other DNA sequences code for this CDR3. The genes are TRBV14 and TRBJ1-1; D ambiguous. This CDR3 is built from 14 residues. V lost 3 bases to trimming and J lost 0 bases, with 8 bases between them. The V gene's germline CDR1 is SGHDN and CDR2 FVKESK. For the CDR3, the DNA is TGTGCCAGCAGCCAGGCAAAACTGAACACTGAAGCTTTCTTT. It translates to CASSQAKLNTEAFF.

The chain combines TRBV5-1 with TRBJ2-7; 8 positions match TRBD2. Germline lookup yields CDR1 SGHRS and CDR2 YFSETQ. The CDR3 is made up of 17 amino acids. The V gene end was trimmed by 2 bases and the J gene end by 7 bases; junction bases not matched to a gene: 17. CDR3 amino acids: CASSFSLTRREAREQYF. The CDR3 coding sequence is TGCGCCAGCAGCTTTTCCCTTACTAGGCGGGAGGCTCGGGAGCAGTACTTC.

The chain has TRBV11-3 and TRBJ1-1; a weak D match, TRBD1 (6 bases). The germline V gene encodes CDR1 SGHNT and CDR2 YENEEA. The CDR3 length is 18 residues. Trimming left V 5 bases short and J 5 bases short, with 27 bases between. CDR3 in amino acids: CASSPFGSRLRRGTEAFF. Here the CDR3 DNA reads TGTGCCAGCAGCCCCTTTGGGTCCAGGCTCAGAAGGGGGACTGAAGCTTTCTTT.

The V gene is TRBV19, the J gene TRBJ2-7; 7 bases are a match to TRBD1. Unmatched junction bases numbered 9, after V lost 4 bases and J lost 0 bases. Germline V gene lookup returns CDR1 LNHDA and CDR2 SQIVND (reference sequence). This CDR3 is built from 16 residues. In DNA form, the CDR3 reads TGTGCCAGTAGTACGCCGCCGGACAGGAGCTCCTACGAGCAGTACTTC. Its translation is CASSTPPDRSSYEQYF.

The V gene is TRBV9, the J gene TRBJ2-2; 9 bases fit TRBD2. The V gene end was trimmed by 2 bases and the J gene end by 5 bases; junction bases not matched to a gene: 13. Germline lookup yields CDR1 SGDLS and CDR2 YYNGEE. The CDR3 spans 18 residues. CDR3 DNA: TGTGCCAGCAGCGTTGGCGCGGGAGGGCCGGGTGGGACCGGGGAGCTGTTTTTT. Translation gives CASSVGAGGPGGTGELFF.

In its sample, this clone was seen many times. The chain employs TRBV7-8 and TRBJ1-4; D gene unclear. The CDR3 runs 14 residues. CDR1 is SGHVS, CDR2 FQNEAQ, per germline. Trimming pared 2 bases from V and 6 bases from J, leaving 10 bases between. The CDR3: CASSLNTVYEKLFF. CDR3 coding DNA: TGTGCCAGCAGCTTAAACACCGTGTATGAAAAACTGTTTTTT.

This clone was counted once. The gene calls are TRBV11-2 and TRBJ2-1, with D unresolved. The CDR3 sequence is 13 residues long. CDR1 SGHAT and CDR2 FQNNGV come from the germline V gene. Trimming removed 0 bases from V and 8 bases from J, with 8 bases in between. The CDR3 is CASSLDEFDEQFF. The CDR3 DNA sequence: TGTGCCAGCAGCTTAGATGAGTTCGATGAGCAGTTCTTC.

There are many counts of this clone. This chain joins TRBV14 and TRBJ1-2; D call uncertain. Germline CDR1 is SGHDN and CDR2 is FVKESK. The V gene lost 6 bases and the J gene lost 4 bases, with 9 bases spanning the gap. This CDR3 is 12 amino acids long. CDR3 amino acids: CASSVAGYGYTF. CDR3 DNA: TGTGCCAGCAGTGTGGCAGGCTATGGCTACACCTTC.

The chain uses TRBV25-1 and TRBJ2-7; 12 bases fit TRBD2. The trim removed 8 bases at V and 7 bases at J, leaving 9 bases unmatched. Germline V gene sequence: CDR1 MGHDK, CDR2 SYGVNS. The CDR3 totals 14 residues. The CDR3 region is CASSPSGGGGEQYF. CDR3 coding DNA: TGTGCCAGCTCTCCTAGCGGGGGGGGTGGTGAGCAGTACTTC.

The chain has TRBV12-2 and TRBJ1-5. TRBV12-2 is a pseudogene segment. The CDR3 runs 12 residues. Here the CDR3 DNA reads TGTGCAAGTCGCTTATTTGCGCAGCCCCAGCATTTT. Translating it yields CASRLFAQPQHF.

The chain is built from TRBV4-1 and TRBJ2-3; 9 nucleotides line up with TRBD2. Germline assignment: CDR1 MGHRA and CDR2 YSYEKL. Trimming cost V 3 bases and J 4 bases; bases outside gene matches: 8. This CDR3 has 16 residues. The CDR3 is CASSQWSGRRPDTQYF. The DNA for the CDR3 is TGCGCCAGCAGCCAGTGGAGCGGGAGGCGCCCAGATACGCAGTATTTT.

The CDR3 is CASSRAWGQPQHF. The CDR3, as DNA: TGTGCCAGCAGCAGGGCTTGGGGACAGCCCCAGCATTTT. The gene calls are TRBV6-6 and TRBJ1-5; D perhaps matches TRBD1 (5 bases). The length of the CDR3 is 13 residues. V was clipped by 6 bases and J by 7 bases, with 13 bases between them. CDR1 and CDR2 from the germline V gene are MNHNY and SVGAGI (reference sequence).

This chain connects TRBV6-1 to TRBJ1-2; a possible D gene is TRBD1 (5 bases). The CDR3 covers 12 residues. V lost 5 bases and J 8 bases, leaving 12 bases between the germline ends. From germline, CDR1 is MNHNS and CDR2 SASEGT. The CDR3 region has the DNA TGTGCCAGCAGTCAGTCGAGGGGCGGCTACACCTTC. Translation gives CASSQSRGGYTF.